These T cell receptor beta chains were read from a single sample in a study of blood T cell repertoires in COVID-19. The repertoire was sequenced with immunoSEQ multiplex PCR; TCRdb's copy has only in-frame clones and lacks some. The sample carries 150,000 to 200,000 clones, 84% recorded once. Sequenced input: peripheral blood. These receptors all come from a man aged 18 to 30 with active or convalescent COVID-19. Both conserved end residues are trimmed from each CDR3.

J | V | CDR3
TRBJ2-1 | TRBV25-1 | ASSEQNYNEQF
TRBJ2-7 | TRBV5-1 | ASRKLAGVNEQY
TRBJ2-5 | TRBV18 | ASSLNPPGLGETQY
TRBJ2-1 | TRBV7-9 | ASSPGAARGANEQF
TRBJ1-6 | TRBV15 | ATSRGRERSPLH
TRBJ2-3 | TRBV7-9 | ASSPPSRGDTQY
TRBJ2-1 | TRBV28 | ASSPTRGQLYNEQF
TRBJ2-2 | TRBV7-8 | ASSPFWGGNTGELF
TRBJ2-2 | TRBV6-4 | ASRLAGDTGELF
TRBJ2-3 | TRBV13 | ASSQRASGRARTDTQY
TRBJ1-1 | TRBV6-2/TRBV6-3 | ASSLRQMNTEAF
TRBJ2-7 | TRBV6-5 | ASTQGQQY
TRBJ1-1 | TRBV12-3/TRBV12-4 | ASSFRTVGEAF
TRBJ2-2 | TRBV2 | ASRDPGHPAGELF
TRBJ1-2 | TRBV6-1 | ASSEALQGAVGGYT
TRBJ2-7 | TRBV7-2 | ASSIKPGQGAYEQY
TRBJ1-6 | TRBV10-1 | ASAWGSNSPLH
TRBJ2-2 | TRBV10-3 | AISGHANTGELF
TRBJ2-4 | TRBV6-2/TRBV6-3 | ASSYPTSGRAPDKNIQY
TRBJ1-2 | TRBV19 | ASSGQNYGYT
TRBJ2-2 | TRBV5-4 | ASSLDAGDTGELF
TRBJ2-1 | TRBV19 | ASSIIAGVGYNEQF